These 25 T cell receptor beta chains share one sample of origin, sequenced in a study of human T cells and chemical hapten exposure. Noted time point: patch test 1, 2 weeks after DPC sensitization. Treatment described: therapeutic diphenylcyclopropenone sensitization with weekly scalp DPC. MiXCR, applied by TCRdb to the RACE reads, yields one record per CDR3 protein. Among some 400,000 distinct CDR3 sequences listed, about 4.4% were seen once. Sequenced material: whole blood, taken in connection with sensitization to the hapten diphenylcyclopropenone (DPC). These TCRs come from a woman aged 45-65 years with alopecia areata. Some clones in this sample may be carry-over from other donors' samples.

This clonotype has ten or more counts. The CDR3: CASSQGLSANTGELFF. The CDR3 DNA sequence: TGTGCCAGCAGCCAAGGCCTGTCCGCGAACACCGGGGAGCTGTTTTTT. The V and J genes are TRBV3-1 and TRBJ2-2; D is uncertain. The CDR3 spans 16 residues. V gave up 1 base and J gave up 0 bases, with 9 bases separating them. Germline CDR1 and CDR2: LGHDT and YNNKEL (reference sequence).

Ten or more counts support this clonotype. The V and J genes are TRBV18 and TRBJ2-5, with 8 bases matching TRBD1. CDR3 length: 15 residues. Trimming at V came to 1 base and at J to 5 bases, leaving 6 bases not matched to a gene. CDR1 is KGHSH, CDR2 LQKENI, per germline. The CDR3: CASSPLTGAVETQYF. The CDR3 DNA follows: TGTGCCAGCTCACCACTGACAGGGGCGGTGGAGACCCAGTACTTC.

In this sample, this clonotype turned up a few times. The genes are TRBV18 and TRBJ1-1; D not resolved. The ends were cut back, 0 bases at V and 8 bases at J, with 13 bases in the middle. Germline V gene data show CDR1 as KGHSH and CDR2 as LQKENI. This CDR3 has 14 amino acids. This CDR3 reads CASSPPGSIPEAFF. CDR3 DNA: TGTGCCAGCTCACCACCGGGAAGCATCCCCGAAGCTTTCTTT. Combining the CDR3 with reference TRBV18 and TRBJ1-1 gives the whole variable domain NAGVMQNPRHLVRRRGQEARLRCSPMKGHSHVYWYRQLPEEGLKFMVYLQKENIIDESGMPKERFSAEFPKEGPSILRIQQVVRGDSAAYFCASSPPGSIPEAFFGQGTRLTVV.

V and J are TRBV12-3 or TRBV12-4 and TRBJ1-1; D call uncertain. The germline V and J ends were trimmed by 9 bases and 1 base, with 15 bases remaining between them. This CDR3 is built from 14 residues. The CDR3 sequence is CASRRVSPNTEAFF. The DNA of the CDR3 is TGTGCCAGTAGACGCGTGAGCCCGAACACTGAAGCTTTCTTT.

The CDR3 loop is CASSYQGRMNTEAFF. CDR3 sequence (DNA): TGTGCCAGCAGCTATCAGGGACGGATGAACACTGAAGCTTTCTTT. The chain uses TRBV5-4 and TRBJ1-1, with TRBD1 as a possible D gene (5 bases). Between the trimmed V and J ends, which lost 3 bases and 0 bases, there was a span of 12 bases. CDR3 length: 15 amino acids. Germline assignment: CDR1 SGHNT and CDR2 YYREEE (reference sequence).

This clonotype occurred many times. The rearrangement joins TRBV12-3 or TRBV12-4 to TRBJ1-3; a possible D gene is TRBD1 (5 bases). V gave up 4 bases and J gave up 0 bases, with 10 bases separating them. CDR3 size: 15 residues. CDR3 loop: CASSWGGPSGNTIYF. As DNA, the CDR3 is TGTGCCAGCAGTTGGGGCGGCCCCTCTGGAAACACCATATATTTT.

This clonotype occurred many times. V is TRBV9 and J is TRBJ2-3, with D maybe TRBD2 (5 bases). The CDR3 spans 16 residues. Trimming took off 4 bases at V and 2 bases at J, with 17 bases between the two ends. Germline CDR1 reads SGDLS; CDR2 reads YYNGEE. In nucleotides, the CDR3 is TGTGCCAGCAGCCCAACGGGCGGGTCCGCCACAGATACGCAGTATTTT. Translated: CASSPTGGSATDTQYF.

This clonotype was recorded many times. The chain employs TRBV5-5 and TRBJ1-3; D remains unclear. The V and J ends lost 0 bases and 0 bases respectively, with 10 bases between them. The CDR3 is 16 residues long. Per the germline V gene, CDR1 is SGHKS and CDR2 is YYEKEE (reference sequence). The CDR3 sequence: CASSLVAGVSGNTIYF. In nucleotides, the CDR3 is TGTGCCAGCAGCTTGGTGGCGGGAGTCTCTGGAAACACCATATATTTT.

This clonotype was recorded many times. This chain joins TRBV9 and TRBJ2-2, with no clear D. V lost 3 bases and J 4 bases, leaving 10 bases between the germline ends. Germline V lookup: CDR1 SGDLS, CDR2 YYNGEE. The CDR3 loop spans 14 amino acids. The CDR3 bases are TGTGCCAGCAGCGCCGGGCATGGCACCGGGGAGCTGTTTTTT. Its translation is CASSAGHGTGELFF.

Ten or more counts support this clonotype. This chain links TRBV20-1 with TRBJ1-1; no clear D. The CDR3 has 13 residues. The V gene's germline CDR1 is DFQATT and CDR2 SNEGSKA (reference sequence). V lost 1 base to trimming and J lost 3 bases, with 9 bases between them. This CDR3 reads CSARALRYTEAFF. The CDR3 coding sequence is TGCAGTGCTAGAGCACTAAGGTACACTGAAGCTTTCTTT.

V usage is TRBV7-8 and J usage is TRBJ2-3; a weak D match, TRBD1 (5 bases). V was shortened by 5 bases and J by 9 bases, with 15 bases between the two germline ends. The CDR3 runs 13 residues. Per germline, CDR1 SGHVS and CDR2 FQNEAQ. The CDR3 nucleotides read TGTGCCAGCAGCACCCACTCCCCAGGGACGCAGTATTTT. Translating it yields CASSTHSPGTQYF.

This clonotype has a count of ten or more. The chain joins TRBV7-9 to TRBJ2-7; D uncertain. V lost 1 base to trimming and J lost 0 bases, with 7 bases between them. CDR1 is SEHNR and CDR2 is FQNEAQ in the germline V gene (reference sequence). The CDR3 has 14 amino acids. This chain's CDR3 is CASSLDPSSYEQYF. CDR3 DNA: TGTGCCAGCAGCTTAGACCCAAGCTCCTACGAGCAGTACTTC.

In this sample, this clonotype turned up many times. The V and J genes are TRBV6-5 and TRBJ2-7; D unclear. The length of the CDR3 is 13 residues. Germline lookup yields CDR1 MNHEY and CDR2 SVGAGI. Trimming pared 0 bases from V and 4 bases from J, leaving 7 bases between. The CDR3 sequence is CASSYSNSYEQYF. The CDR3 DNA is TGTGCCAGCAGTTACTCGAACAGTTACGAGCAGTACTTC.

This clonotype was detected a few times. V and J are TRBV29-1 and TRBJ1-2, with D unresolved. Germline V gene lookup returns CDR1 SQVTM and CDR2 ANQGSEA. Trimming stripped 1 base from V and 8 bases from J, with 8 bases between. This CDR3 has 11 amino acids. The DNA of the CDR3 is TGCAGCGTTGAAGTATTTAAGGGCTACACCTTC. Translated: CSVEVFKGYTF. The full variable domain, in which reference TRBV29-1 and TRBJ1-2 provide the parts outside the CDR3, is SAVISQKPSRDICQRGTSLTIQCQVDSQVTMMFWYRQQPGQSLTLIATANQGSEATYESGFVIDKFPISRPNLTFSTLTVSNMSPEDSSIYLCSVEVFKGYTFGSGTRLTVV.

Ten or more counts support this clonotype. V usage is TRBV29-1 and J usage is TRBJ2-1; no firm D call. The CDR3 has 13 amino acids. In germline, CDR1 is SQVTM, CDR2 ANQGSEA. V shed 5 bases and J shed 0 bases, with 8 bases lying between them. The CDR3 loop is CSVPWASYNEQFF. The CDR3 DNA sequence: TGCAGCGTTCCCTGGGCCTCCTACAATGAGCAGTTCTTC.

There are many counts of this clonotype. CDR3 amino acids: CSARGGPLHF. DNA for the CDR3: TGCAGTGCTAGAGGCGGACCCCTCCACTTT. The gene calls are TRBV20-1 and TRBJ1-6; D unresolved. Trimming pared 1 base from V and 12 bases from J, leaving 4 bases between. The CDR3 is 10 amino acids. The germline gives CDR1 DFQATT, CDR2 SNEGSKA (reference sequence).

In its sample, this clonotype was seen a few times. DNA of the CDR3: TGTGCCAGCACTCTACGGGGGGGCTATGGCTACACCTTC. As protein: CASTLRGGYGYTF. This chain links TRBV6-6 with TRBJ1-2; TRBD1 might be the D (5 bases). V shed 7 bases and J shed 4 bases, with 13 bases lying between them. CDR1 MNHNY and CDR2 SVGAGI come from the germline V gene (reference sequence). The CDR3 length is 13 residues.

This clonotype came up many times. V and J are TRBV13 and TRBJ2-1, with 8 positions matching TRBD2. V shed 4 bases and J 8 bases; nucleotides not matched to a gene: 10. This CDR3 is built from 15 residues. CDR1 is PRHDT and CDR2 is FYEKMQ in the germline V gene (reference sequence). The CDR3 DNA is TGTGCCAGCAGCTATGGGACTAGTGAATGGGATGAGCAGTTCTTC. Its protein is CASSYGTSEWDEQFF.

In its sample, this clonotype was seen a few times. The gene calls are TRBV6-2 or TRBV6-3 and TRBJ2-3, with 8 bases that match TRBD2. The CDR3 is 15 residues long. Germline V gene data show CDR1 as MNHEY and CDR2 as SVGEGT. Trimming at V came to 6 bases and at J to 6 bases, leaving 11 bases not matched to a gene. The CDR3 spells CASRTDTGRADTQYF. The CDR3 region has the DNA TGTGCCAGCAGAACAGATACCGGGAGGGCGGATACGCAGTATTTT.

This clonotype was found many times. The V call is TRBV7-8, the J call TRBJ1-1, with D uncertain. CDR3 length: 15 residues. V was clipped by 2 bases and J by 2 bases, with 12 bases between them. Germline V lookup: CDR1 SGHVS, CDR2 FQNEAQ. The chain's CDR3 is CASSLFTQSNTEAFF. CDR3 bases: TGTGCCAGCAGCTTATTCACGCAGAGCAACACTGAAGCTTTCTTT.

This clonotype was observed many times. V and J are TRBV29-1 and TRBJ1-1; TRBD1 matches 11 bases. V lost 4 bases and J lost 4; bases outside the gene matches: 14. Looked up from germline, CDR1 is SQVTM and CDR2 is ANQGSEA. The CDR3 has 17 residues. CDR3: CSVGAPGTGGLVTEAFF. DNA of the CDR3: TGCAGCGTTGGGGCCCCAGGGACAGGGGGTTTAGTCACTGAAGCTTTCTTT.

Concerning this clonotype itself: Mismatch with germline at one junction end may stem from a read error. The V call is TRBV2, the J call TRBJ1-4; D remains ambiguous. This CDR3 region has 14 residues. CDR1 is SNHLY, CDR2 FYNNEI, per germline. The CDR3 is CASREGATNEKLFF. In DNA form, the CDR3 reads TGTGCCAGCAGAGAAGGCGCAACTAATGAAAAACTGTTTTTT.

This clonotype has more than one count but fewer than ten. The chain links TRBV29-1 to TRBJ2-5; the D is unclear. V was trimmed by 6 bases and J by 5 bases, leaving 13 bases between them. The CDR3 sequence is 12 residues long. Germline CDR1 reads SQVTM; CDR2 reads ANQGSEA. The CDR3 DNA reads TGCAGCGTGGCTCTAGGTGAGGAGACCCAGTACTTC. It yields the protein CSVALGEETQYF. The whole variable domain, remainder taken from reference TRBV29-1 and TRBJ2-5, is SAVISQKPSRDICQRGTSLTIQCQVDSQVTMMFWYRQQPGQSLTLIATANQGSEATYESGFVIDKFPISRPNLTFSTLTVSNMSPEDSSIYLCSVALGEETQYFGPGTRLLVL.

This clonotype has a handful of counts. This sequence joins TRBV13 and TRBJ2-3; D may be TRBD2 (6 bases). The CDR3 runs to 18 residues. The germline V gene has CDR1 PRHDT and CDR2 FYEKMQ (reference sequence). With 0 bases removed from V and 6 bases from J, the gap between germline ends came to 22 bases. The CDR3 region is CASSLGSLSLRGPDTQYF. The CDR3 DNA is TGTGCCAGCAGCTTAGGTAGCCTTAGCCTGCGGGGCCCGGATACGCAGTATTTT.

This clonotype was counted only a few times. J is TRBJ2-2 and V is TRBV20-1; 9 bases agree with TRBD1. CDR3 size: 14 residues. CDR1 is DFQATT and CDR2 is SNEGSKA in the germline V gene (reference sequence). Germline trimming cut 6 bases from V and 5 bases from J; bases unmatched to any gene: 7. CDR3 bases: TGCAGTGCCCGCCGGGACAGGGTTACCGGGGAGCTGTTTTTT. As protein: CSARRDRVTGELFF.